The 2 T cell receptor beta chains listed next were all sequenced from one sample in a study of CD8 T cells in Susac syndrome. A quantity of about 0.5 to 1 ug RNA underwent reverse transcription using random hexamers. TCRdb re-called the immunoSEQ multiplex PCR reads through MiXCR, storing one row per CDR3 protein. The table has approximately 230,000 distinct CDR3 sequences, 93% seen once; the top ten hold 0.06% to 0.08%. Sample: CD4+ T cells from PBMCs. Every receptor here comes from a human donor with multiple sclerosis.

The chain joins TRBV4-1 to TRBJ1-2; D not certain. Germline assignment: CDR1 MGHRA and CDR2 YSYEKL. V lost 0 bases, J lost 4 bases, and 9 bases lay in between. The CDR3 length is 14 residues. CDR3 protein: CASSQEAQRYGYTF. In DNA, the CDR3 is TGCGCCAGCAGCCAAGAAGCACAGCGCTATGGCTACACCTTC.

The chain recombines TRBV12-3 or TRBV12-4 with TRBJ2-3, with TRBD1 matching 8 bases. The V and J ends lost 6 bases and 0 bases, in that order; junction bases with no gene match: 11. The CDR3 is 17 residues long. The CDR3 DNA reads TGTGCCAGCAGCCCCGGGACAGGAGCACCTAGCACAGATACGCAGTATTTT. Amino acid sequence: CASSPGTGAPSTDTQYF.